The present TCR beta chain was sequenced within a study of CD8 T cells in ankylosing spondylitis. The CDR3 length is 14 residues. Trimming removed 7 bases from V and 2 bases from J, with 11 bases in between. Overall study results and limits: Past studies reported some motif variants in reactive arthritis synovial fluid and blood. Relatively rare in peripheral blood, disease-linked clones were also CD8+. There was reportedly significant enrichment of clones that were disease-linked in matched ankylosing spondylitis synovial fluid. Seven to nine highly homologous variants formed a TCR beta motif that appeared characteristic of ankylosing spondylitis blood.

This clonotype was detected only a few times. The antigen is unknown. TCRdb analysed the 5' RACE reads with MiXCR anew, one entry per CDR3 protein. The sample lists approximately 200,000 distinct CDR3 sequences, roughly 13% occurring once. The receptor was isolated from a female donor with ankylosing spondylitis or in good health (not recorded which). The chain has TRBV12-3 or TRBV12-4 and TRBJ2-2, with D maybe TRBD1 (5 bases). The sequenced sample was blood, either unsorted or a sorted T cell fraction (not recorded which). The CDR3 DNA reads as TGTGCCAGCACCGGACAAATTAACACCGGGGAGCTGTTTTTT. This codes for CASTGQINTGELFF.